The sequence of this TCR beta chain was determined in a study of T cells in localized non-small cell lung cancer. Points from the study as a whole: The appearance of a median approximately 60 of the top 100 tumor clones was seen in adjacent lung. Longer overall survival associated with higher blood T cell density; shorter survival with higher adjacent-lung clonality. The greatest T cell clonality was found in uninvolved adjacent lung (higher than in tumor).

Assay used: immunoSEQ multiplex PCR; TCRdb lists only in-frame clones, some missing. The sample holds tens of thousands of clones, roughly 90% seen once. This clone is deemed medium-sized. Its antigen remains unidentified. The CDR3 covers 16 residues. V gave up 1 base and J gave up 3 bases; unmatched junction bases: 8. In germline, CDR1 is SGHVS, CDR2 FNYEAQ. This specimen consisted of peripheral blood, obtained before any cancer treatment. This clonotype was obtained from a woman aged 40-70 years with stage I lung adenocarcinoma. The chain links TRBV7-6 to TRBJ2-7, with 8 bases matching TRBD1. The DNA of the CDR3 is TGTGCCAGCAGCTTAGTGACAGGGGACACCCACTACGAGCAGTACTTC. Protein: CASSLVTGDTHYEQYF. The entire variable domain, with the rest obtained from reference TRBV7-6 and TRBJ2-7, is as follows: GAGVSQSPRYKVTKRGQDVALRCDPISGHVSLYWYRQALGQGPEFLTYFNYEAQQDKSGLPNDRFSAERPEGSISTLTIQRTEQRDSAMYRCASSLVTGDTHYEQYFGPGTRLTVT.